The next 32 T cell receptor beta chains were all read from a single sample in a study of Graves' ophthalmopathy and Graves' hyperthyroidism. The TCR beta CDR3 regions underwent amplification from RNA transcripts. The first-round RT-PCR employed HTBI primers together with the Qiagen OneStep RT-PCR kit. A multiplex PCR was then performed as the second round. TCRdb recomputed calls from the multiplex PCR reads with MiXCR, one row per CDR3 protein. In the table there are a few hundred thousand distinct CDR3 sequences, about a sixth of which are singletons. Sequences were obtained from peripheral blood. These receptor sequences come from an adult woman with stable Graves' hyperthyroidism.

This clonotype was detected only a few times. The chain carries TRBV19 and TRBJ2-2, with D tentatively TRBD2 (5 bases). The CDR3 extends over 13 amino acids. CDR1 LNHDA and CDR2 SQIVND come from the germline V gene (reference sequence). Between the trimmed V and J ends, which lost 3 bases and 6 bases, there was a span of 8 bases. Here the CDR3 DNA reads TGTGCCAGTAGTATCGGGGTTCCCGGGGAGCTGTTTTTT. It specifies CASSIGVPGELFF.

This CDR3 reads CASSDKWTGNTEAFF. DNA of the CDR3: TGTGCCAGCAGTGATAAATGGACAGGGAACACTGAAGCTTTCTTT. This chain connects TRBV6-1 to TRBJ1-1, with TRBD1 identical over 7 bases. The junction had 5 bases not matched to a gene; V was cut back by 3 bases and J by 1 base. The V gene's germline CDR1 is MNHNS and CDR2 SASEGT. The CDR3 sequence is 15 residues long.

In nucleotides, the CDR3 is TGTGCCAGCAGGGGAACAGGGGGCGCAGGGTATGGCTACACCTTC. Its protein product is CASRGTGGAGYGYTF. The V and J genes are TRBV2 and TRBJ1-2, with 9 bases identical to TRBD1. Germline V gene lookup returns CDR1 SNHLY and CDR2 FYNNEI. The CDR3 consists of 15 residues. J lost 5 bases, V lost 6 bases, and 10 bases had no gene match.

This clonotype was seen at least ten times. This chain joins TRBV12-5 and TRBJ2-2; D is unresolved. From germline, CDR1 is LGHNT and CDR2 FRNRAP. CDR3 length equals 13 residues. Deletions cut 1 base from V and 7 bases from J, with 7 bases between. The DNA of the CDR3 is TGTGCTAGTGGTTTGGAGCTAGGCGGGGAGCTGTTTTTT. Translation: CASGLELGGELFF.

This rearrangement joins TRBV29-1 to TRBJ2-2, with D possibly called TRBD1 or TRBD2 (6 bases each). There are 15 residues in the CDR3. V lost 7 bases and J lost 5, with 20 bases in between. Per germline, CDR1 SQVTM and CDR2 ANQGSEA. The CDR3 nucleotides are TGCAGCGCCCGGGGGTTTCGGGGGCGAACCGGGGAGCTGTTTTTT. Translating it yields CSARGFRGRTGELFF.

This clonotype appeared many times. This chain uses TRBV28 with TRBJ1-1; D possibly corresponds to TRBD1 (6 bases). The germline V gene encodes CDR1 MDHEN and CDR2 SYDVKM. There are 15 residues in the CDR3. Deletions cut 7 bases from V and 1 base from J, with 16 bases between. The CDR3 DNA follows: TGTGCCAGCACAATGACACAGGGACCGAACACTGAAGCTTTCTTT. Amino acids: CASTMTQGPNTEAFF.

A word on this clonotype: A much bigger clone sits one base away, suggesting this may be a read error. The chain uses TRBV28 and TRBJ2-7; perhaps TRBD1 as D (5 bases). This CDR3 comprises 15 residues. Trimming took off 3 bases at V and 1 base at J, with 13 bases between the two ends. CDR1 MDHEN and CDR2 SYDVKM come from the germline V gene. The CDR3 sequence is CASSFSDMGSYEQYF. CDR3 DNA sequence: TGTGCCAGCAGTTTTTCGGACATGGGATCCTACGAGCAGTACTTC.

As to this clonotype: A much bigger clone sits one base away, suggesting this may be a read error. V gene TRBV9 combines with J gene TRBJ1-1; no firm D call. This CDR3 is built from 14 residues. Trimming took off 2 bases at V and 3 bases at J, with 11 bases between the two ends. CDR1 and CDR2 (germline): SGDLS, YYNGEE. CDR3 DNA sequence: TGTGCCAGCAGCGTTGGGGATATGTACACTGAAGCTTTCTTT. Its protein is CASSVGDMYTEAFF.

This clonotype was counted between two and nine times. The chain couples TRBV3-1 to TRBJ2-5; either TRBD1 or TRBD2 may fit D (6 bases each). Germline CDR1 reads LGHDT; CDR2 reads YNNKEL (reference sequence). The ends were cut back, 4 bases at V and 5 bases at J, with 20 bases in the middle. The CDR3 runs to 16 residues. The DNA for the CDR3 is TGTGCCAGCAGCCTCCCTGGTGGGGGGCGTAGGGAGACCCAGTACTTC. This gives the protein CASSLPGGGRRETQYF.

This clonotype was observed many times. CDR3 sequence reads: CASSLNSGSYEQYF. The CDR3 nucleotides read TGTGCCAGCAGTTTAAATAGCGGGAGCTACGAGCAGTACTTC. The rearrangement joins TRBV28 to TRBJ2-7; 9 bases match TRBD2. CDR1 is MDHEN, CDR2 SYDVKM, per germline. The CDR3 runs 14 residues. V shed 2 bases, J shed 3 bases, and the junction held 2 bases outside the gene matches.

This clonotype occurred once. The rearrangement links TRBV6-5 to TRBJ1-1; no firm D call. From germline, CDR1 is MNHEY and CDR2 SVGAGI. The V end lost 4 bases, the J end lost 2 bases, and 14 bases lay between the germline ends. The CDR3 sequence is 15 residues long. CDR3 region: CASSSGPNVNTEAFF. CDR3 DNA: TGTGCCAGCAGTTCGGGCCCAAACGTTAACACTGAAGCTTTCTTT.

In the case of this clonotype: A much more abundant neighbour one base away suggests this may be a read error. The chain's CDR3 is CASSLFPRGGAAKNIKYF. DNA of the CDR3: TGTGCCAGCAGCTTATTCCCCCGGGGGGGGGCAGCCAAAAACATTAAGTACTTC. The chain combines TRBV7-8 with TRBJ2-4; 8 bases align to TRBD2. From germline, CDR1 is SGHVS and CDR2 FQNEAQ. The CDR3 totals 18 residues.

This chain joins TRBV28 and TRBJ2-7; no clear D. With 5 bases removed from V and 1 base from J, the gap between germline ends came to 12 bases. In germline, CDR1 is MDHEN, CDR2 SYDVKM. This CDR3 spans 14 amino acids. CDR3 loop: CASSPTTDSYEQYF. CDR3 in DNA: TGTGCCAGCAGTCCTACCACAGATTCCTACGAGCAGTACTTC.

V and J are TRBV12-3 or TRBV12-4 and TRBJ1-1; TRBD1 aligns across 9 bases. With V trimmed by 6 bases and J by 8 bases, 7 bases remained unmatched. The CDR3 contains 13 residues. The CDR3 is CASSHGTGIEAFF. CDR3 DNA: TGTGCCAGCAGCCACGGGACAGGGATCGAAGCTTTCTTT.

This clonotype was picked up many times. The gene calls are TRBV19 and TRBJ2-7; TRBD1 agrees at 7 bases. The V and J ends lost 4 bases and 3 bases, in that order; junction bases with no gene match: 6. The CDR3 covers 14 residues. Germline CDR1 is LNHDA and CDR2 is SQIVND (reference sequence). The CDR3 loop is CASSTYRGSYEQYF. CDR3 in DNA: TGTGCCAGTAGTACGTACAGGGGCAGCTACGAGCAGTACTTC.

About this clonotype itself: No conserved phenylalanine or tryptophan ends this CDR3, so it is likely a read error. The V gene is TRBV6-1, the J gene TRBJ1-5; D gene uncertain. Trimming pared 4 bases from V and 4 bases from J, leaving 14 bases between. Germline-derived CDR1 and CDR2 are MNHNS and SASEGT. This CDR3 comprises 15 residues. The CDR3 loop reads CASSADGRPNQPQHV. In DNA, the CDR3 is TGTGCCAGCAGTGCGGACGGGAGACCAAATCAGCCCCAGCATGTT.

At least ten counts were recorded for this clonotype. J is TRBJ2-7 and V is TRBV14; D unclear. V shed 3 bases and J shed 0 bases, with 9 bases lying between them. Per germline, CDR1 SGHDN and CDR2 FVKESK. This CDR3 is built from 14 residues. CDR3 protein: CASSHAGSSYEQYF. The CDR3, as DNA: TGTGCCAGCAGCCACGCAGGAAGCTCCTACGAGCAGTACTTC.

This clonotype was detected only a few times. The genes are TRBV29-1 and TRBJ2-7; D is possibly TRBD1 (6 bases). From germline, CDR1 is SQVTM and CDR2 ANQGSEA. V lost 6 bases and J 0 bases, leaving 9 bases between the germline ends. This CDR3 spans 12 amino acids. The CDR3 reads CSVRDNSYEQYF. In nucleotides, the CDR3 is TGCAGCGTCCGGGACAACTCCTACGAGCAGTACTTC.

This clonotype has at least ten counts. The chain carries TRBV12-3 or TRBV12-4 and TRBJ2-3; 7 bases fit TRBD2. Germline trimming cut 2 bases from V and 8 bases from J; bases unmatched to any gene: 10. This CDR3 is built from 15 residues. Here the CDR3 reads CASSLRQGGLGTQYF. The DNA for the CDR3 is TGTGCCAGCAGTTTAAGGCAGGGAGGGCTCGGTACGCAGTATTTT.

This chain joins TRBV12-3 or TRBV12-4 and TRBJ1-1, with D possibly being TRBD1 (6 bases). CDR3 length equals 14 residues. V lost 6 bases and J 6 bases, leaving 17 bases between the germline ends. In DNA, the CDR3 is TGTGCCAGCAGCCCCGACAGGATTTATTCTGAAGCTTTCTTT. It codes for CASSPDRIYSEAFF.

In this sample, this clonotype turned up a few times. V usage is TRBV20-1 and J usage is TRBJ2-5; D gene ambiguous. The CDR3 sequence is 11 residues long. V was pared by 5 bases and J by 3 bases, with 7 bases between. CDR1 and CDR2 from the germline V gene are DFQATT and SNEGSKA (reference sequence). In nucleotides, the CDR3 is TGCAGTGCTCAGAAAGAAGAGACCCAGTACTTC. Amino acid sequence: CSAQKEETQYF.

The table lists this clonotype with a few counts. V is TRBV3-1 and J is TRBJ2-7; the D gene is possibly TRBD1 (6 bases). The CDR3 is 16 residues long. Germline CDR1 LGHDT, CDR2 YNNKEL (reference sequence). The V and J ends lost 0 bases and 3 bases respectively, with 15 bases between them. As DNA, the CDR3 is TGTGCCAGCAGCCAAGATTATAACAGGGCCGACTACGAGCAGTACTTC. Residues: CASSQDYNRADYEQYF.

This clonotype was recorded many times. The V and J genes are TRBV15 and TRBJ1-2; no clear D gene. Per germline, CDR1 LNHNV and CDR2 YYDKDF (reference sequence). The CDR3 sequence is 15 residues long. Trimming left V 1 base short and J 7 bases short, with 16 bases between. The CDR3 protein is CATSRASEQVSGYTF. Here the CDR3 DNA reads TGTGCCACCAGCAGAGCCTCGGAGCAGGTTTCTGGCTACACCTTC.

V usage is TRBV28 and J usage is TRBJ2-1, with D unresolved. The germline CDR1 and CDR2 sequences are MDHEN and SYDVKM. Trimming cost V 8 bases and J 6 bases, with 14 bases left between them. The CDR3 spans 13 residues. CDR3 sequence: CASRPDTFNEQFF. In nucleotides, the CDR3 is TGTGCCAGCCGTCCCGACACTTTCAATGAGCAGTTCTTC.

This clonotype has ten or more counts. The chain employs TRBV5-1 and TRBJ2-6, with 11 positions matching TRBD1. With V trimmed by 3 bases and J by 2 bases, 4 bases remained unmatched. CDR3 length: 17 residues. Germline V gene lookup returns CDR1 SGHRS and CDR2 YFSETQ. The CDR3 bases are TGCGCCAGCAGCTCCTGGACAGGGGGCGCTGGGGCCAACGTCCTGACTTTC. Translating it yields CASSSWTGGAGANVLTF. The full variable domain, in which reference TRBV5-1 and TRBJ2-6 provide the parts outside the CDR3, is KAGVTQTPRYLIKTRGQQVTLSCSPISGHRSVSWYQQTPGQGLQFLFEYFSETQRNKGNFPGRFSGRQFSNSRSEMNVSTLELGDSALYLCASSSWTGGAGANVLTFGAGSRLTVL.

This clonotype was seen many times. The chain employs TRBV7-2 and TRBJ2-5; 8 bases are a match to TRBD2. CDR1 SGHTA and CDR2 FQGNSA come from the germline V gene. J was trimmed by 6 bases and V by 3 bases; bases with no gene match: 6. The length of the CDR3 is 14 residues. CDR3 residues: CASSFREGVKTQYF. The CDR3 DNA is TGTGCCAGCAGCTTTCGGGAGGGCGTGAAGACCCAGTACTTC.

This clonotype came up many times. The rearrangement links TRBV28 to TRBJ1-5; possibly TRBD1 for D (6 bases). Between the trimmed V and J ends, which lost 7 bases and 2 bases, there was a span of 15 bases. The length of the CDR3 is 15 residues. The germline V gene encodes CDR1 MDHEN and CDR2 SYDVKM. The CDR3 DNA follows: TGTGCCAGCATCTGGGGGGCAGAGGGCAATCAGCCCCAGCATTTT. The encoded protein is CASIWGAEGNQPQHF.

The chain joins TRBV5-1 to TRBJ2-7, with D possibly matching TRBD1 (7 bases). CDR1 SGHRS and CDR2 YFSETQ come from the germline V gene. CDR3 length: 15 amino acids. V lost 4 bases and J lost 0, with 14 bases in between. CDR3 bases: TGCGCCAGCAGCGGAGGGGGCACACGCTCCTACGAGCAGTACTTC. Amino acids: CASSGGGTRSYEQYF.

V gene TRBV5-1 combines with J gene TRBJ1-1, with D tentatively TRBD1 (5 bases). CDR3 length equals 15 residues. CDR1 is SGHRS and CDR2 is YFSETQ in the germline V gene. Trimming removed 3 bases at V and 3 bases at J, with 15 bases between. The CDR3 sequence: CASSSFRREDTEAFF. CDR3 sequence (DNA): TGCGCCAGCAGCTCCTTCCGCAGGGAGGACACTGAAGCTTTCTTT.

This clonotype was recorded many times. The chain uses TRBV18 and TRBJ2-2; D gene ambiguous. V was shortened by 3 bases and J by 6 bases, with 5 bases between the two germline ends. Germline CDR1 reads KGHSH; CDR2 reads LQKENI. The CDR3 loop spans 12 amino acids. The CDR3 sequence: CASSPQSGELFF. The CDR3 DNA is TGTGCCAGCTCACCTCAATCCGGGGAGCTGTTTTTT.

This clonotype was detected ten times or more. The chain links TRBV20-1 to TRBJ2-7, with 7 bases identical to TRBD2. The CDR3 has 14 amino acids. Germline CDR1 DFQATT, CDR2 SNEGSKA (reference sequence). V shed 1 base, J shed 7 bases, and the junction held 10 bases outside the gene matches. The CDR3 coding sequence is TGCAGTGCTAGAGCGTTGGCGGGAGTTTTTGAGCAGTACTTC. It yields the protein CSARALAGVFEQYF.

This clonotype was recorded many times. The DNA for the CDR3 is TGTGCCAGCAGCCCCACAGGAACTACGTACGTCGAGCAGTACTTC. Translating it yields CASSPTGTTYVEQYF. The V gene is TRBV7-9, the J gene TRBJ2-7; maybe TRBD1 (5 bases). Between the trimmed V and J ends, which lost 5 bases and 6 bases, there was a span of 20 bases. Per the germline V gene, CDR1 is SEHNR and CDR2 is FQNEAQ (reference sequence). There are 15 residues in the CDR3.